One and the same sample provided the 24 T cell receptor beta chains below, sequenced in a study of vaccination and CD4 T cells after COVID-19 (dated by TCRdb to between 2021 and 2022). The meaning of the sample's treatment or condition label: roughly ten-day PBMC culture with coronavirus spike peptide pools or control peptides (ViraFEST assay). The library was obtained by PCR. The listed sequencing device is Illumina iSeq 100. DNA from cultured CD4+ T cells was subjected to TCR sequencing with the Oncomine TCR Beta short-read assay at the Johns Hopkins FTIC core. Clones were called with MiXCR by TCRdb after fastp trimmed the public reads at Q25, and only in-frame beta chains were retained. Entries that share a CDR3 protein sequence are merged under the most common genes and DNA. The sample contains some 10,000 distinct CDR3 sequences, almost 65% of them found a single time. The ten largest clones add up to roughly 35% of the sample.

Antigens for these TCRs are unknown. The sequenced sample consisted of CD4+ T cells from blood, cultured in vitro. These receptors were obtained from a human donor who had recovered from COVID-19.

This chain uses TRBV27 with TRBJ1-1, with D perhaps matching TRBD1 (5 bases). Deletions cut 0 bases from V and 0 bases from J, with 8 bases between. The CDR3 loop spans 15 amino acids. Per germline, CDR1 MNHEY and CDR2 SMNVEV (reference sequence). This CDR3 reads CASSLSPGLNTEAFF. CDR3 DNA sequence: TGTGCCAGCAGTTTATCGCCAGGGTTGAACACTGAAGCTTTCTTT.

This sequence joins TRBV6-1 and TRBJ2-3, with 7 bases aligning to TRBD1. Germline loops: CDR1 MNHNS, CDR2 SASEGT. V was clipped by 6 bases and J by 2 bases; unmatched bases: 8. The CDR3 totals 15 residues. CDR3 loop: CASSPWDSSTDTQYF. The CDR3 DNA follows: TGTGCCAGCAGCCCCTGGGACAGCTCCACAGATACGCAGTATTTT.

The rearrangement links TRBV6-1 to TRBJ1-5, with D possibly being TRBD1 (5 bases). This CDR3 spans 14 amino acids. CDR1 MNHNS and CDR2 SASEGT come from the germline V gene. Trimming took 7 bases from V and 5 from J, leaving 15 bases between them. The CDR3 protein is CASTAAAGHQPQHF. CDR3 nucleotide sequence: TGTGCCAGCACCGCGGCGGCAGGGCATCAGCCCCAGCATTTT.

The rearrangement links TRBV20-1 to TRBJ1-2; D unresolved. Germline loops: CDR1 DFQATT, CDR2 SNEGSKA (reference sequence). The CDR3 runs 13 residues. Trimming removed 1 base at V and 0 bases at J, with 6 bases between. CDR3 nucleotides: TGCAGTGCTAGAGGTCAGGCTAACTATGGCTACACCTTC. Its protein is CSARGQANYGYTF.

Only a few counts were recorded for this clonotype. The rearrangement uses TRBV2 and TRBJ2-7; D might be TRBD2 (5 bases). Trimming stripped 7 bases from V and 2 bases from J, with 12 bases between. The CDR3 consists of 13 residues. From germline, CDR1 is SNHLY and CDR2 FYNNEI. CDR3 coding DNA: TGTGCCAGCACCCGAGGGCGAACCTACGAGCAGTACTTC. It specifies CASTRGRTYEQYF.

V and J are TRBV27 and TRBJ2-3; no clear D. The CDR3 extends over 17 amino acids. Trimming pared 7 bases from V and 0 bases from J, leaving 20 bases between. The germline gives CDR1 MNHEY, CDR2 SMNVEV (reference sequence). CDR3 nucleotides: TGTGCCAGCATGAAGTCTCCCTGGACGACTAGCACAGATACGCAGTATTTT. The encoded protein is CASMKSPWTTSTDTQYF.

The J gene is TRBJ2-3, the V gene TRBV6-1; TRBD2 aligns across 8 bases. The CDR3 spans 15 residues. Germline CDR1 MNHNS, CDR2 SASEGT. V shed 10 bases and J 5 bases; nucleotides not matched to a gene: 14. The CDR3 coding sequence is TGTGCCACAGGTACCTTTGGCGGGAGGTTAGATACGCAGTATTTT. It codes for CATGTFGGRLDTQYF.

This clonotype was observed once. The V and J genes are TRBV7-8 and TRBJ2-7, with unresolved D. Germline V CDR1 and CDR2: SGHVS, FQNEAQ. Trimming pared 5 bases from V and 4 bases from J, leaving 12 bases between. This CDR3 contains 13 residues. CDR3 sequence: CASSRTVNYEQYF. In nucleotides, the CDR3 is TGTGCCAGCAGCCGAACAGTTAATTACGAGCAGTACTTC.

The V and J genes are TRBV5-1 and TRBJ2-5, with TRBD1 matching 8 bases. The J segment lost 5 bases and the V segment lost 4 bases, leaving 7 bases of the junction unmatched. Germline V lookup: CDR1 SGHRS, CDR2 YFSETQ. The CDR3 runs to 14 residues. The CDR3 DNA sequence: TGCGCCAGCAGCGTTGGACAGGGCGGGGAGACCCAGTACTTC. The encoded protein is CASSVGQGGETQYF. Drawing the rest from reference TRBV5-1 and TRBJ2-5, the complete variable domain is KAGVTQTPRYLIKTRGQQVTLSCSPISGHRSVSWYQQTPGQGLQFLFEYFSETQRNKGNFPGRFSGRQFSNSRSEMNVSTLELGDSALYLCASSVGQGGETQYFGPGTRLLVL.

The CDR3 nucleotides are TGTGCCAGCAGTTACGGGGCAGCGGGGGGGCCGGAGGAGCAGTACTTC. Translated, it gives CASSYGAAGGPEEQYF. The chain employs TRBV6-5 and TRBJ2-7; 10 bases are shared with TRBD2. Germline trimming cut 2 bases from V and 7 bases from J; bases unmatched to any gene: 11. The CDR3 spans 16 residues. Germline CDR1 and CDR2: MNHEY and SVGAGI.

The chain has TRBV6-5 and TRBJ2-7; D is uncertain. The CDR3 has 13 amino acids. V shed 4 bases and J shed 2 bases, with 9 bases lying between them. Germline assignment: CDR1 MNHEY and CDR2 SVGAGI. CDR3 sequence reads: CASSFTSTYEQYF. In DNA, the CDR3 is TGTGCCAGCAGTTTTACCAGTACCTACGAGCAGTACTTC.

J is TRBJ1-2 and V is TRBV20-1; 9 nucleotides align to TRBD1. The germline gives CDR1 DFQATT, CDR2 SNEGSKA (reference sequence). J lost 4 bases, V lost 1 base, and 4 bases had no gene match. The CDR3 is made up of 14 amino acids. In nucleotides, the CDR3 is TGCAGTGCTAGAGGGGACAGGGCCTCCTATGGCTACACCTTC. It codes for CSARGDRASYGYTF.

This chain connects TRBV11-3 to TRBJ2-5, with 11 bases identical to TRBD2. V shed 4 bases and J 4 bases; nucleotides not matched to a gene: 5. This CDR3 contains 15 residues. Germline V gene sequence: CDR1 SGHNT, CDR2 YENEEA. The CDR3 bases are TGTGCCAGCAGCTACCTAGCGGGGGGTGGAGAGACCCAGTACTTC. It encodes CASSYLAGGGETQYF.

The chain employs TRBV27 and TRBJ1-6; D unclear. This CDR3 is built from 16 residues. Germline lookup yields CDR1 MNHEY and CDR2 SMNVEV (reference sequence). V lost 6 bases to trimming and J lost 5 bases, with 17 bases between them. The CDR3 here is CASSKIKDTHNSPLHF. CDR3 sequence (DNA): TGTGCCAGCAGCAAAATAAAAGACACGCATAATTCACCCCTCCACTTT.

The rearrangement links TRBV7-9 to TRBJ1-4; D is unclear. Per germline, CDR1 SEHNR and CDR2 FQNEAQ (reference sequence). The CDR3 sequence is 15 residues long. With 6 bases removed from V and 4 bases from J, the gap between germline ends came to 15 bases. CDR3 sequence: CASSPTGPLNEKLFF. The CDR3 DNA reads TGTGCCAGCAGTCCCACCGGGCCACTTAATGAAAAACTGTTTTTT.

This chain uses TRBV6-2 or TRBV6-3 with TRBJ1-5; 11 bases agree with TRBD1. CDR1 and CDR2 (germline): MNHEY, SVGEGT. V was clipped by 6 bases and J by 4 bases; unmatched bases: 8. The CDR3 extends over 16 amino acids. DNA for the CDR3: TGTGCCAGCAGCCGCCCGGGACAGGGGGTAAATCAGCCCCAGCATTTT. It translates to CASSRPGQGVNQPQHF.

This rearrangement joins TRBV6-2 or TRBV6-3 to TRBJ2-1, with TRBD2 matching over 7 bases. CDR3 length: 13 amino acids. Germline-derived CDR1 and CDR2 are MNHEY and SVGEGT. J was trimmed by 5 bases and V by 6 bases; bases with no gene match: 4. The CDR3 here is CASRIAGDNEQFF. The CDR3 bases are TGTGCCAGCAGGATAGCGGGCGACAATGAGCAGTTCTTC.

The gene calls are TRBV7-2 and TRBJ2-1; perhaps TRBD2 as D (5 bases). This CDR3 is built from 11 residues. The germline V gene encodes CDR1 SGHTA and CDR2 FQGNSA. V was shortened by 1 base and J by 14 bases, with 9 bases between the two germline ends. This chain's CDR3 is CASSLVGVEFF. The CDR3 DNA sequence: TGTGCCAGCAGCTTAGTGGGAGTGGAGTTCTTC. Full variable domain (remainder filled in from reference TRBV7-2 and TRBJ2-1): GAGVSQSPSNKVTEKGKDVELRCDPISGHTALYWYRQSLGQGLEFLIYFQGNSAPDKSGLPSDRFSAERTGGSVSTLTIQRTQQEDSAVYLCASSLVGVEFFGPGTRLTVL.

The rearrangement uses TRBV14 and TRBJ2-2; 12 nucleotides match TRBD2. V shed 2 bases and J 5 bases; nucleotides not matched to a gene: 0. The germline V gene has CDR1 SGHDN and CDR2 FVKESK. The CDR3 extends over 15 amino acids. DNA of the CDR3: TGTGCCAGCAGCCAACTAGCGGGAGGGACCGGGGAGCTGTTTTTT. This sequence encodes CASSQLAGGTGELFF.

This chain joins TRBV20-1 and TRBJ2-7; TRBD2 matches at 14 bases. Per the germline V gene, CDR1 is DFQATT and CDR2 is SNEGSKA (reference sequence). V shed 5 bases, J shed 5 bases, and the junction held 14 bases outside the gene matches. The CDR3 totals 17 residues. The CDR3 region is CSAPPGLAGVRSHEQYF. The CDR3 DNA reads TGCAGTGCTCCCCCGGGACTAGCGGGAGTAAGATCCCACGAGCAGTACTTC.

The chain is built from TRBV2 and TRBJ2-1, with D unresolved. Germline V gene lookup returns CDR1 SNHLY and CDR2 FYNNEI. V lost 1 base to trimming and J lost 8 bases, with 3 bases between them. This CDR3 is built from 11 residues. The CDR3, as DNA: TGTGCCAGCAGTGAAGGCGATGAGCAGTTCTTC. It translates to CASSEGDEQFF.

This clonotype was observed a few times. The chain joins TRBV19 to TRBJ1-5; D may be TRBD1 (6 bases). This CDR3 comprises 16 residues. CDR1 and CDR2 (germline): LNHDA, SQIVND (reference sequence). V was clipped by 6 bases and J by 1 base, with 16 bases between them. This chain's CDR3 is CASRGIDRGSNQPQHF. The DNA of the CDR3 is TGTGCCAGTAGAGGAATCGATAGGGGGAGCAATCAGCCCCAGCATTTT.

In its sample, this clonotype was seen a few times. This chain uses TRBV20-1 with TRBJ2-5; the match to TRBD1 covers 7 bases. CDR1 DFQATT and CDR2 SNEGSKA come from the germline V gene (reference sequence). The length of the CDR3 is 12 residues. V lost 6 bases and J lost 3; bases outside the gene matches: 4. The CDR3 region has the DNA TGCAGTGCAACACAGGGGAAAGAGACCCAGTACTTC. This codes for CSATQGKETQYF.

CDR3 nucleotide sequence: TGTGCCAGCAGCCGGCCGGACAGCAGTTCTAGCACAGATACGCAGTATTTT. It translates to CASSRPDSSSSTDTQYF. The chain carries TRBV7-2 and TRBJ2-3; D is perhaps TRBD1 (6 bases). V gave up 5 bases and J gave up 0 bases, with 18 bases separating them. The CDR3 contains 17 residues. From germline, CDR1 is SGHTA and CDR2 FQGNSA.